The 27 T cell receptor beta chains given below trace back to one sample, sequenced in a study of blood T cell repertoires in COVID-19. Clones were read by immunoSEQ multiplex PCR, and TCRdb kept only the in-frame ones, dropping some. The sample records about 120,000 clones, more than 90% being singletons. Sequenced: peripheral blood. All receptors come from a man aged 50 to 60 with active COVID-19.

The chain couples TRBV6-5 to TRBJ2-1, with 7 bases identical to TRBD1. The CDR3 extends over 14 amino acids. Germline V gene data show CDR1 as MNHEY and CDR2 as SVGAGI. With V trimmed by 6 bases and J by 7 bases, 9 bases remained unmatched. DNA for the CDR3: TGTGCCAGCAGGGAGACAGGGTTGAAAAATGAGCAGTTCTTC. It yields the protein CASRETGLKNEQFF.

CDR3: CASSPSGGALYEQYF. For the CDR3, the DNA is TGTGCCAGCAGCCCGAGCGGGGGGGCCCTCTACGAGCAGTACTTC. The rearrangement links TRBV7-2 to TRBJ2-7; 10 positions agree with TRBD2. The CDR3 sequence is 15 residues long. V lost 5 bases, J lost 3 bases, and 7 bases stayed unmatched. The V gene's germline CDR1 is SGHTA and CDR2 FQGNSA.

V and J are TRBV5-1 and TRBJ1-1, with TRBD1 identical over 8 bases. This CDR3 region has 15 residues. The V and J ends lost 4 bases and 1 base, in that order; junction bases with no gene match: 6. Germline CDR1 and CDR2: SGHRS and YFSETQ. The CDR3 loop is CASSTPGGSNTEAFF. CDR3 nucleotides: TGCGCCAGCAGCACCCCAGGGGGCTCGAACACTGAAGCTTTCTTT.

This chain uses TRBV28 with TRBJ1-2; D remains unclear. V was cut by 4 bases and J by 4 bases, with 7 bases left in between. CDR3 length equals 12 residues. Germline lookup yields CDR1 MDHEN and CDR2 SYDVKM. The CDR3 bases are TGTGCCAGCAGTTCGGGGAGCTATGGCTACACCTTC. It yields the protein CASSSGSYGYTF.

The V and J genes are TRBV2 and TRBJ1-2; D is unresolved. Trimming removed 6 bases at V and 8 bases at J, with 25 bases between. CDR1 SNHLY and CDR2 FYNNEI come from the germline V gene. This CDR3 is 16 amino acids long. The CDR3 region is CASRSPGEYLLRGYTF. CDR3 bases: TGTGCCAGCAGATCCCCCGGGGAGTACCTCCTGAGAGGCTACACCTTC.

The CDR3 DNA reads as TGCGCCAGCAGCCAAGGAGGGATGAACACCGGGGAGCTGTTTTTT. Protein: CASSQGGMNTGELFF. V gene TRBV4-1 combines with J gene TRBJ2-2; the D gene is possibly TRBD2 (5 bases). Trimming stripped 1 base from V and 1 base from J, with 7 bases between. The V gene's germline CDR1 is MGHRA and CDR2 YSYEKL. The CDR3 extends over 15 amino acids.

The chain carries TRBV11-3 and TRBJ2-3; 13 bases fit TRBD2. The germline V gene encodes CDR1 SGHNT and CDR2 YENEEA. Trimming at V came to 2 bases and at J to 2 bases, leaving 7 bases not matched to a gene. This CDR3 contains 18 residues. The CDR3 loop reads CASSLSLTSGRATDTQYF. As DNA, the CDR3 is TGTGCCAGCAGCTTAAGCCTTACTAGCGGGAGGGCCACAGATACGCAGTATTTT. The full variable domain, in which reference TRBV11-3 and TRBJ2-3 provide the parts outside the CDR3, is EAGVVQSPRYKIIEKKQPVAFWCNPISGHNTLYWYLQNLGQGPELLIRYENEEAVDDSQLPKDRFSAERLKGVDSTLKIQPAELGDSAVYLCASSLSLTSGRATDTQYFGPGTRLTVL.

V usage is TRBV5-1 and J usage is TRBJ1-4, with TRBD1 identical over 7 bases. V lost 4 bases and J lost 4; bases outside the gene matches: 10. Germline values: CDR1 SGHRS, CDR2 YFSETQ. The CDR3 has 16 residues. The CDR3 DNA sequence: TGCGCCAGCAGCCGGGACAGCACCCCCAATAATGAAAAACTGTTTTTT. Amino acids: CASSRDSTPNNEKLFF. Full variable domain (outside the CDR3, taken from reference TRBV5-1 and TRBJ1-4): KAGVTQTPRYLIKTRGQQVTLSCSPISGHRSVSWYQQTPGQGLQFLFEYFSETQRNKGNFPGRFSGRQFSNSRSEMNVSTLELGDSALYLCASSRDSTPNNEKLFFGSGTQLSVL.

The rearrangement uses TRBV29-1 and TRBJ2-5; 8 bases match TRBD1. Trimming removed 7 bases from V and 3 bases from J; junction bases left unmatched: 4. CDR3 length equals 12 residues. Germline V gene lookup returns CDR1 SQVTM and CDR2 ANQGSEA. CDR3 bases: TGCAGCGGCAGGGGGCTTAAAGAGACCCAGTACTTC. Protein product: CSGRGLKETQYF.

This clone is a singleton in its sample. The chain employs TRBV5-1 and TRBJ1-2; the match to TRBD1 covers 9 bases. From germline, CDR1 is SGHRS and CDR2 YFSETQ. The length of the CDR3 is 14 residues. The J segment lost 4 bases and the V segment lost 4 bases, leaving 5 bases of the junction unmatched. CDR3 coding DNA: TGCGCCAGCAGCCCCGGACAGGGGATCTATGGCTACACCTTC. This codes for CASSPGQGIYGYTF.

V gene TRBV6-1 combines with J gene TRBJ1-3; D might be TRBD1 (6 bases). Germline CDR1 MNHNS, CDR2 SASEGT. CDR3 length: 16 residues. The ends were cut back, 3 bases at V and 0 bases at J, with 12 bases in the middle. CDR3 DNA: TGTGCCAGCAGTGAGTTACAGGGTCGCTCTGGAAACACCATATATTTT. Translating gives CASSELQGRSGNTIYF.

The V and J genes are TRBV27 and TRBJ2-3; 7 bases line up with TRBD2. Germline V CDR1 and CDR2: MNHEY, SMNVEV (reference sequence). This CDR3 is 16 amino acids long. V lost 4 bases, J lost 4 bases, and 11 bases stayed unmatched. The DNA of the CDR3 is TGTGCCAGCAGTTCGGTCCGCGGGAGAGGTCCAGATACGCAGTATTTT. It yields the protein CASSSVRGRGPDTQYF.

J is TRBJ2-5 and V is TRBV6-2 or TRBV6-3, with TRBD1 matching over 12 bases. The CDR3 covers 15 residues. Germline V CDR1 and CDR2: MNHEY, SVGEGT. After removal of 6 bases from V and 6 bases from J, the junction contained 8 bases not matched to a gene. The CDR3: CASSPGTGGAKTQYF. CDR3 nucleotide sequence: TGTGCCAGCAGCCCCGGGACAGGGGGCGCGAAGACCCAGTACTTC.

This chain links TRBV3-1 (or the pseudogene TRBV3-2) with TRBJ2-3; weak D call: TRBD2 (6 bases). Germline V gene lookup returns CDR1 LGHDT and CDR2 YNNKEL (reference sequence). This CDR3 contains 14 residues. Trimming shortened V by 7 bases and J by 6 bases, and 17 bases separated the two germline ends. This CDR3 is CASKGYGGKDTQYF. The CDR3 DNA sequence: TGTGCCAGCAAGGGCTATGGGGGGAAGGATACGCAGTATTTT.

The CDR3 DNA reads as TGTGCCAGCAGTAGAAGCAGGGCTGAGAACACTGAAGCTTTCTTT. This sequence encodes CASSRSRAENTEAFF. This chain links TRBV6-5 with TRBJ1-1; a weak D match, TRBD1 (5 bases). The CDR3 runs 15 residues. Looked up from germline, CDR1 is MNHEY and CDR2 is SVGAGI. V lost 5 bases to trimming and J lost 1 base, with 14 bases between them.

The chain links TRBV5-8 to TRBJ2-2; D is uncertain. Trimming cost V 0 bases and J 4 bases, with 7 bases left between them. This CDR3 spans 14 amino acids. The V gene's germline CDR1 is SGHTS and CDR2 YDEGEE. The DNA for the CDR3 is TGTGCCAGCAGCTTGGTTTACGGCACCGGGGAGCTGTTTTTT. It is translated as CASSLVYGTGELFF.

The chain couples TRBV11-2 to TRBJ2-1, with TRBD2 matching 11 bases. Trimming took 5 bases from V and 7 from J; bases not matched to a gene: 10. The CDR3 spans 16 residues. From germline, CDR1 is SGHAT and CDR2 FQNNGV. CDR3 DNA sequence: TGTGCCAGCAGCAAGACTAGCGGGGCGGTTTTAAATGAGCAGTTCTTC. It is translated as CASSKTSGAVLNEQFF. Variable domain in full (rest from reference TRBV11-2 and TRBJ2-1): EAGVAQSPRYKIIEKRQSVAFWCNPISGHATLYWYQQILGQGPKLLIQFQNNGVVDDSQLPKDRFSAERLKGVDSTLKIQPAKLEDSAVYLCASSKTSGAVLNEQFFGPGTRLTVL.

J is TRBJ1-6 and V is TRBV27; no definite D call. V was cut by 3 bases and J by 0 bases, with 9 bases left in between. In germline, CDR1 is MNHEY, CDR2 SMNVEV (reference sequence). CDR3 length: 16 amino acids. Here the CDR3 DNA reads TGTGCCAGCAGTTTCAGGCAGAGCTCCTATAATTCACCCCTCCACTTT. Its protein is CASSFRQSSYNSPLHF.

The chain has TRBV12-5 and TRBJ2-3, with 7 bases matching TRBD2. There are 14 residues in the CDR3. Germline loops: CDR1 LGHNT, CDR2 FRNRAP. The ends lost 3 bases at V and 4 bases at J; junction bases unmatched: 4. This chain's CDR3 is CASGFGGSADTQYF. CDR3 sequence (DNA): TGTGCTAGTGGTTTCGGCGGGAGCGCAGATACGCAGTATTTT.

The V call is TRBV5-1, the J call TRBJ2-1, with 10 bases fitting TRBD1. V was pared by 3 bases and J by 10 bases, with 10 bases of the junction left unmatched. Germline V gives CDR1 SGHRS, CDR2 YFSETQ. The CDR3 runs to 15 residues. In nucleotides, the CDR3 is TGCGCCAGCAGCTCTACCGGGACAGGGGAATACGAGCAGTTCTTC. Translating gives CASSSTGTGEYEQFF.

This chain connects TRBV6-4 to TRBJ2-5; TRBD2 aligns across 8 bases. This CDR3 comprises 16 residues. Germline V gene sequence: CDR1 MRHNA, CDR2 SNTAGT. The V gene end was trimmed by 2 bases and the J gene end by 0 bases; junction bases not matched to a gene: 5. CDR3 in amino acids: CASSDPGRGHQETQYF. Written as DNA, the CDR3 is TGTGCCAGCAGTGACCCCGGGAGGGGACACCAAGAGACCCAGTACTTC.

V and J are TRBV7-3 and TRBJ2-7, with 7 bases identical to TRBD1. V shed 4 bases and J 6 bases; nucleotides not matched to a gene: 3. The CDR3 is 12 amino acids. CDR1 is SGHTA, CDR2 FQGTGA, per germline. Written as DNA, the CDR3 is TGTGCCAGCAGCTCCAGGACAGGCGAGCAGTACTTC. Translated: CASSSRTGEQYF.

This rearrangement joins TRBV19 to TRBJ2-1; 10 bases line up with TRBD2. Trimming cost V 5 bases and J 2 bases; bases outside gene matches: 9. This CDR3 is 17 amino acids long. Germline V gene data show CDR1 as LNHDA and CDR2 as SQIVND (reference sequence). The CDR3: CASSPPPGLATYNEQFF. The CDR3 region has the DNA TGTGCCAGTAGTCCCCCCCCGGGACTAGCGACCTACAATGAGCAGTTCTTC.

The V gene is TRBV5-1, the J gene TRBJ1-4, with TRBD1 matching 8 bases. Trimming at V came to 0 bases and at J to 7 bases, leaving 8 bases not matched to a gene. Germline values: CDR1 SGHRS, CDR2 YFSETQ. This CDR3 is 16 amino acids long. The CDR3 DNA follows: TGCGCCAGCAGCTTGGCCTCAGGGGGCGGATCTGAAAAACTGTTTTTT. The encoded protein is CASSLASGGGSEKLFF.

The V and J genes are TRBV9 and TRBJ2-5; 15 positions agree with TRBD2. Germline V CDR1 and CDR2: SGDLS, YYNGEE. V lost 2 bases to trimming and J lost 5 bases; unmatched junction nucleotides: 4. This CDR3 has 16 residues. The CDR3 sequence is CASSVGTSGRMETQYF. In DNA form, the CDR3 reads TGTGCCAGCAGCGTTGGGACTAGCGGGAGGATGGAGACCCAGTACTTC.

CDR3 DNA sequence: TGTGCCACCAGTGAAACCCCGGGACTAGCGCAAGAGACCCAGTACTTC. This codes for CATSETPGLAQETQYF. The rearrangement joins TRBV24-1 to TRBJ2-5, with 10 bases fitting TRBD2. The CDR3 extends over 16 amino acids. V dropped 4 bases and J dropped 2; count of bases not matched to a gene: 6. The germline V gene encodes CDR1 KGHDR and CDR2 SFDVKD.

This chain joins TRBV24-1 and TRBJ2-1; 11 bases agree with TRBD1. J was trimmed by 7 bases and V by 0 bases; bases with no gene match: 4. The CDR3 runs to 16 residues. Germline V gene data show CDR1 as KGHDR and CDR2 as SFDVKD. The CDR3 DNA is TGTGCCACCAGTGATTTGGGACAGGGGGCGCAGAATGAGCAGTTCTTC. Translating it yields CATSDLGQGAQNEQFF.